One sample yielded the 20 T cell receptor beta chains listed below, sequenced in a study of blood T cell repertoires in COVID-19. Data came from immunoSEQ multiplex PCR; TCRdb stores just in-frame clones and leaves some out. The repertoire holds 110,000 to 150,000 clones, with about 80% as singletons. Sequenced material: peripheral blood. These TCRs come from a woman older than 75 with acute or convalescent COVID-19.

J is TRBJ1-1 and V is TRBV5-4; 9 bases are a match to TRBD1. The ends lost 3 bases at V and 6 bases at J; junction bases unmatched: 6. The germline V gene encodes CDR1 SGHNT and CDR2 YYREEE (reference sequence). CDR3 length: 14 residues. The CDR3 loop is CASSSRDREAEAFF. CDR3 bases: TGTGCCAGCAGCTCGAGGGACAGGGAAGCTGAAGCTTTCTTT.

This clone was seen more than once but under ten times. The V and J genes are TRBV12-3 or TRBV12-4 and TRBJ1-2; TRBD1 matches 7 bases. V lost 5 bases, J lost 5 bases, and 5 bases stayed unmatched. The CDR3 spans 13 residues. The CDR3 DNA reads TGTGCCAGCAGTACAGGGGTGGATTATGGCTACACCTTC. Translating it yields CASSTGVDYGYTF.

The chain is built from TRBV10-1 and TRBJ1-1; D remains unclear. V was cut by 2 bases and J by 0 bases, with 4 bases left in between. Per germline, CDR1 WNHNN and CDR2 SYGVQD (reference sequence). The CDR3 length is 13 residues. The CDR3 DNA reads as TGCGCCAGCAGTGAGAACATGAACACTGAAGCTTTCTTT. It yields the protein CASSENMNTEAFF.

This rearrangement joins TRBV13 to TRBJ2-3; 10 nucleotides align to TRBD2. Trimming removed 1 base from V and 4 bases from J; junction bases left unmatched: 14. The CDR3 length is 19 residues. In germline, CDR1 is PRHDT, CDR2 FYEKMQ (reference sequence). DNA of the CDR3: TGTGCCAGCAGCTTAGATATTAGCGGGGGGTCCTTGGGCCCAGATACGCAGTATTTT. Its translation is CASSLDISGGSLGPDTQYF.

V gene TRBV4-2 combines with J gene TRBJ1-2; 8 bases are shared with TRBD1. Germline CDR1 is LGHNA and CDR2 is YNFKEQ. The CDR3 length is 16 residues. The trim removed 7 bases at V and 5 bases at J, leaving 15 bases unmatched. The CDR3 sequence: CASTHTGGALLYGYTF. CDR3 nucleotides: TGTGCCAGCACGCATACAGGGGGAGCTCTCCTATATGGCTACACCTTC.

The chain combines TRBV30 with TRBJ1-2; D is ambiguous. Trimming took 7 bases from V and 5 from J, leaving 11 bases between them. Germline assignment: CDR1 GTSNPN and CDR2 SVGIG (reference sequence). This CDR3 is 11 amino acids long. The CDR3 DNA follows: TGTGCCTCCCAACTCGAGTATGGCTACACCTTC. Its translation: CASQLEYGYTF.

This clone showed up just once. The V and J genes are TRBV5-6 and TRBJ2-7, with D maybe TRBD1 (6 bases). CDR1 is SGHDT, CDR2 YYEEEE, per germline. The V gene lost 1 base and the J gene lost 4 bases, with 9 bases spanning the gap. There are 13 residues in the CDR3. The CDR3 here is CASSLNRVYEQYF. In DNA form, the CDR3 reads TGTGCCAGCAGCTTGAACAGGGTGTACGAGCAGTACTTC.

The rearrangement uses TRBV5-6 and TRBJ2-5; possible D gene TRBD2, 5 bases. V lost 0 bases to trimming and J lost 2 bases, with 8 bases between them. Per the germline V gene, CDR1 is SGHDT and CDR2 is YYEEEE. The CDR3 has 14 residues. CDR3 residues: CASSLEEGQETQYF. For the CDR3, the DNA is TGTGCCAGCAGCTTGGAAGAGGGACAAGAGACCCAGTACTTC. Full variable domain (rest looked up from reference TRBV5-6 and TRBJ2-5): DAGVTQSPTHLIKTRGQQVTLRCSPKSGHDTVSWYQQALGQGPQFIFQYYEEEERQRGNFPDRFSGHQFPNYSSELNVNALLLGDSALYLCASSLEEGQETQYFGPGTRLLVL.

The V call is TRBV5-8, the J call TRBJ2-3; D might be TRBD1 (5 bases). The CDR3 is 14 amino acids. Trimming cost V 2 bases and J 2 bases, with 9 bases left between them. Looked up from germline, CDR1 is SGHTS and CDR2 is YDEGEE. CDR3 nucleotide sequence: TGTGCCAGCAGCTTCCAGGGCTTCACAGATACGCAGTATTTT. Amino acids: CASSFQGFTDTQYF.

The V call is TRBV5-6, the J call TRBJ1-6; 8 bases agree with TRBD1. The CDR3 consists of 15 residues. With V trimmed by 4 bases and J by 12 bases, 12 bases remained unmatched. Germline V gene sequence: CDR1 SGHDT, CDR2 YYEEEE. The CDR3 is CASSASDREFLPLHF. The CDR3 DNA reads TGTGCCAGCAGCGCCTCGGACAGGGAATTTTTACCCCTCCACTTT.

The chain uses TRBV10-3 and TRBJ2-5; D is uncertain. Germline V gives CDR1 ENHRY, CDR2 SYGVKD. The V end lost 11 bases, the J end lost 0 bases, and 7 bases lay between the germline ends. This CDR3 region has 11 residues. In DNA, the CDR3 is TGTGCCGCCCAGTACCAAGAGACCCAGTACTTC. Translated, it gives CAAQYQETQYF.

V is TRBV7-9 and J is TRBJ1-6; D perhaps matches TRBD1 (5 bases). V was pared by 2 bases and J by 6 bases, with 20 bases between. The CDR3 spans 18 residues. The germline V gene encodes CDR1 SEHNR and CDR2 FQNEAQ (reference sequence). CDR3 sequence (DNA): TGTGCCAGCAGCTTAAGCGCGCGCTGGGGCCAATCTAATTCACCCCTCCACTTT. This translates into CASSLSARWGQSNSPLHF. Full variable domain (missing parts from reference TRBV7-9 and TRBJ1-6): DTGVSQNPRHKITKRGQNVTFRCDPISEHNRLYWYRQTLGQGPEFLTYFQNEAQLEKSRLLSDRFSAERPKGSFSTLEIQRTEQGDSAMYLCASSLSARWGQSNSPLHFGNGTRLTVT.

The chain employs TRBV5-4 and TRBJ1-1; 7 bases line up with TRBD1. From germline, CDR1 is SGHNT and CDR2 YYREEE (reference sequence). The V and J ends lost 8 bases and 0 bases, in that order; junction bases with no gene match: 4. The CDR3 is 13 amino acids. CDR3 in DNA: TGTGCCAGTCAGGGGGGCATGAACACTGAAGCTTTCTTT. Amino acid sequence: CASQGGMNTEAFF. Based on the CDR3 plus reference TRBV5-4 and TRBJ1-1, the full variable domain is ETGVTQSPTHLIKTRGQQVTLRCSSQSGHNTVSWYQQALGQGPQFIFQYYREEENGRGNFPPRFSGLQFPNYSSELNVNALELDDSALYLCASQGGMNTEAFFGQGTRLTVV.

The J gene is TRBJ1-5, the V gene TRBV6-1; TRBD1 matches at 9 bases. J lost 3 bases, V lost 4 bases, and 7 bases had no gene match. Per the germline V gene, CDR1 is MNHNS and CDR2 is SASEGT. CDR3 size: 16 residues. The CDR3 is CASSGTGTGYNQPQHF. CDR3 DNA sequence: TGTGCCAGCAGTGGGACCGGGACAGGGTACAATCAGCCCCAGCATTTT.

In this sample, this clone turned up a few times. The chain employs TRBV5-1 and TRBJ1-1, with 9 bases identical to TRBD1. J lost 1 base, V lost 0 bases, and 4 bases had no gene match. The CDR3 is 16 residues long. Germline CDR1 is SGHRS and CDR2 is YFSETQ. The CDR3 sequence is CASSLGWTGENTEAFF. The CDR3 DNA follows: TGCGCCAGCAGCTTGGGATGGACAGGGGAGAACACTGAAGCTTTCTTT.

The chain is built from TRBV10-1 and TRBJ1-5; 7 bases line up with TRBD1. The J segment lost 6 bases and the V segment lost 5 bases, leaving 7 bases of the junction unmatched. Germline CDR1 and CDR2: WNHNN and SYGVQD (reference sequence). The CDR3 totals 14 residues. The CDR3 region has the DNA TGCGCCAGCAGTAGAGAAGACAGGGCTCAGCCCCAGCATTTT. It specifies CASSREDRAQPQHF.

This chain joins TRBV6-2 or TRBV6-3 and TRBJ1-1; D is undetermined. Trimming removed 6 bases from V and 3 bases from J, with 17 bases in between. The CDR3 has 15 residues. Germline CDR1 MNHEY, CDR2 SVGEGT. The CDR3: CASSPPQSPYTEAFF. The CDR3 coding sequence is TGTGCCAGCAGCCCTCCTCAGTCTCCTTACACTGAAGCTTTCTTT.

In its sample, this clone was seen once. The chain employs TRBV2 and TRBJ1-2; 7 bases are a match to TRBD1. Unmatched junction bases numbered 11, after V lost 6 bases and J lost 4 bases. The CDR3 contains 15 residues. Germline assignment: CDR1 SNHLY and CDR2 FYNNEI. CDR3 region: CASRHQPGQSYGYTF. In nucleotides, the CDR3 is TGTGCCAGCAGACACCAACCGGGACAGTCCTATGGCTACACCTTC.

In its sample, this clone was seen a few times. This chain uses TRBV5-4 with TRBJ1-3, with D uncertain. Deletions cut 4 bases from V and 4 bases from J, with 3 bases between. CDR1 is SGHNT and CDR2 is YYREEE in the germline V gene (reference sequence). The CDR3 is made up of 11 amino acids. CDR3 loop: CASSRGNTIYF. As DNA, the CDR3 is TGTGCCAGCAGCCGGGGAAACACCATATATTTT.

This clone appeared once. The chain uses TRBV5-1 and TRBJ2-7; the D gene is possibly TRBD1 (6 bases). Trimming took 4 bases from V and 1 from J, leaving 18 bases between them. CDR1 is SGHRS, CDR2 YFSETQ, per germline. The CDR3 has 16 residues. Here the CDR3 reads CASSPRSTGTSYEQYF. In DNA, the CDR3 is TGCGCCAGCAGCCCCCGAAGCACAGGGACATCCTACGAGCAGTACTTC.